This entry lists 21 T cell receptor beta chains sequenced from one sample in a study of blood T cell repertoires in COVID-19. Sequenced by immunoSEQ multiplex PCR; TCRdb stores in-frame clones only, minus some. The sample lists nearly 300,000 clones, approximately 84% occurring once. Material: peripheral blood. These TCRs come from a human donor with COVID-19, enrolled during active disease. The donor label of this sample is uncertain.

CDR3 coding DNA: TGCGCCAGCAGCCAAGGTAGCACTAGCTGGGTCGGGGAGCTGTTTTTT. Translating it yields CASSQGSTSWVGELFF. This rearrangement joins TRBV4-1 to TRBJ2-2; D is possibly TRBD2 (6 bases). The CDR3 loop spans 16 amino acids. Looked up from germline, CDR1 is MGHRA and CDR2 is YSYEKL. V was cut by 1 base and J by 7 bases, with 16 bases left in between.

This clone was seen more than once but under ten times. The rearrangement joins TRBV5-5 to TRBJ2-1; the D is unclear. Trimming stripped 0 bases from V and 7 bases from J, with 8 bases between. Germline CDR1 reads SGHKS; CDR2 reads YYEKEE (reference sequence). This CDR3 comprises 13 residues. The CDR3 DNA is TGTGCCAGCAGCTTGGCCCCCTCGAATGAGCAGTTCTTC. Its translation: CASSLAPSNEQFF.

V gene TRBV2 combines with J gene TRBJ2-3; possibly TRBD1 for D (6 bases). CDR1 is SNHLY, CDR2 FYNNEI, per germline. V was trimmed by 2 bases and J by 4 bases, leaving 19 bases between them. This CDR3 is 17 amino acids long. The CDR3 bases are TGTGCCAGCAGTGAATTGGGCAGGGGAATATCCTCAGATACGCAGTATTTT. It specifies CASSELGRGISSDTQYF.

The V call is TRBV5-1, the J call TRBJ2-5; 7 bases fit TRBD1. Germline V gene lookup returns CDR1 SGHRS and CDR2 YFSETQ. The CDR3 has 14 residues. V was pared by 0 bases and J by 5 bases, with 4 bases of the junction left unmatched. Here the CDR3 reads CASSLEGAGETQYF. The CDR3, as DNA: TGCGCCAGCAGCTTGGAGGGGGCCGGGGAGACCCAGTACTTC.

The chain recombines TRBV27 with TRBJ1-5; TRBD1 agrees at 7 bases. Germline V gene sequence: CDR1 MNHEY, CDR2 SMNVEV (reference sequence). The CDR3 totals 14 residues. Trimming took 7 bases from V and 0 from J; bases not matched to a gene: 3. The CDR3 DNA is TGTGCCAGCAAGGGGGCCGCTAGCAATCAGCCCCAGCATTTT. It yields the protein CASKGAASNQPQHF.

The gene calls are TRBV7-9 and TRBJ1-1; D may be TRBD1 (5 bases). V lost 1 base and J lost 1, with 7 bases in between. The CDR3 consists of 14 residues. The germline V gene encodes CDR1 SEHNR and CDR2 FQNEAQ (reference sequence). DNA of the CDR3: TGTGCCAGCAGCTTAGGGGGGGAGAACACTGAAGCTTTCTTT. Its protein product is CASSLGGENTEAFF. Full variable domain (remainder filled in from reference TRBV7-9 and TRBJ1-1): DTGVSQNPRHKITKRGQNVTFRCDPISEHNRLYWYRQTLGQGPEFLTYFQNEAQLEKSRLLSDRFSAERPKGSFSTLEIQRTEQGDSAMYLCASSLGGENTEAFFGQGTRLTVV.

A few counts support this clone. The chain's CDR3 is CASLKWPSNTEAFF. The CDR3 DNA is TGTGCCAGTCTGAAGTGGCCCTCGAACACTGAAGCTTTCTTT. The rearrangement joins TRBV19 to TRBJ1-1; D uncertain. The V gene lost 8 bases and the J gene lost 1 base, with 14 bases spanning the gap. The CDR3 covers 14 residues. Germline lookup yields CDR1 LNHDA and CDR2 SQIVND (reference sequence).

This clone appeared once. The chain combines TRBV6-5 with TRBJ1-5; D ambiguous. CDR3 length: 12 residues. The V and J ends lost 10 bases and 5 bases respectively, with 12 bases between them. In germline, CDR1 is MNHEY, CDR2 SVGAGI. The CDR3 sequence: CAIRGGDQPQHF. The CDR3 nucleotides read TGTGCCATTCGGGGAGGCGATCAGCCCCAGCATTTT.

This clone came up a few times. V is TRBV15 and J is TRBJ1-3; tentative D call: TRBD1 (6 bases). Germline V gene data show CDR1 as LNHNV and CDR2 as YYDKDF (reference sequence). The CDR3 spans 17 residues. Trimming removed 0 bases from V and 0 bases from J, with 12 bases in between. The DNA of the CDR3 is TGTGCCACCAGCAGAGACGCTGGACAGCTCTCTGGAAACACCATATATTTT. This codes for CATSRDAGQLSGNTIYF.

The rearrangement links TRBV3-1 (or the pseudogene TRBV3-2) to TRBJ2-7, with a weak D call TRBD2 (5 bases). Per germline, CDR1 LGHDT and CDR2 YNNKEL (reference sequence). Trimming pared 1 base from V and 4 bases from J, leaving 14 bases between. The CDR3 consists of 15 residues. The CDR3: CASSQGRAVPYEQYF. The DNA for the CDR3 is TGTGCCAGCAGCCAAGGACGAGCGGTCCCTTACGAGCAGTACTTC.

The genes are TRBV15 and TRBJ2-2, with 7 nucleotides matching TRBD2. The junction had 2 bases not matched to a gene; V was cut back by 0 bases and J by 4 bases. The germline CDR1 and CDR2 sequences are LNHNV and YYDKDF (reference sequence). The CDR3 is 15 amino acids. The CDR3 here is CATSRDRGGTGELFF. DNA of the CDR3: TGTGCCACCAGCAGAGATCGCGGGGGCACCGGGGAGCTGTTTTTT.

The rearrangement uses TRBV5-1 and TRBJ1-2, with D perhaps TRBD1 (5 bases). V lost 4 bases and J lost 4, with 14 bases in between. Germline lookup yields CDR1 SGHRS and CDR2 YFSETQ. This CDR3 comprises 14 residues. The CDR3, as DNA: TGCGCCAGCAGCCTCCTAGGGGCACCCTATGGCTACACCTTC. Amino acids: CASSLLGAPYGYTF.

V and J are TRBV29-1 and TRBJ2-2; 7 bases match TRBD2. The CDR3 has 15 residues. V lost 5 bases, J lost 6 bases, and 12 bases stayed unmatched. Germline V CDR1 and CDR2: SQVTM, ANQGSEA. The CDR3 sequence: CSVQARENLAGELFF. The CDR3 region has the DNA TGCAGCGTTCAAGCGCGGGAGAATCTCGCCGGGGAGCTGTTTTTT.

The J gene is TRBJ2-5, the V gene TRBV2; no firm D call. CDR1 is SNHLY and CDR2 is FYNNEI in the germline V gene. The V end lost 10 bases, the J end lost 2 bases, and 14 bases lay between the germline ends. This CDR3 comprises 13 residues. CDR3 DNA: TGTGCCACCTTCGACATGCCACAAGAGACCCAGTACTTC. This codes for CATFDMPQETQYF. The variable domain in full, with the rest retrieved from reference TRBV2 and TRBJ2-5, is EPEVTQTPSHQVTQMGQEVILRCVPISNHLYFYWYRQILGQKVEFLVSFYNNEISEKSEIFDDQFSVERPDGSNFTLKIRSTKLEDSAMYFCATFDMPQETQYFGPGTRLLVL.

The chain recombines TRBV6-4 with TRBJ1-2, with D unresolved. This CDR3 spans 13 amino acids. V dropped 0 bases and J dropped 4 bases, with 6 bases sitting between them. CDR1 is MRHNA and CDR2 is SNTAGT in the germline V gene. DNA of the CDR3: TGTGCCAGCAGTGACTCCAGTGGCTATGGCTACACCTTC. Its translation: CASSDSSGYGYTF.

This clone was seen only a few times. This sequence joins TRBV28 and TRBJ1-1, with TRBD1 identical over 10 bases. Germline values: CDR1 MDHEN, CDR2 SYDVKM. V lost 5 bases and J lost 1; bases outside the gene matches: 4. This CDR3 comprises 15 residues. CDR3 DNA sequence: TGTGCCAGCAGTCCCGGGGACAGGGGGAACACTGAAGCTTTCTTT. This encodes CASSPGDRGNTEAFF.

This chain connects TRBV11-2 to TRBJ2-3; D may be TRBD2 (6 bases). Per germline, CDR1 SGHAT and CDR2 FQNNGV. The CDR3 contains 16 residues. V dropped 0 bases and J dropped 5 bases, with 15 bases sitting between them. Here the CDR3 reads CASSLEGGIFGDTQYF. CDR3 nucleotides: TGTGCCAGCAGCTTAGAGGGCGGGATCTTTGGAGATACGCAGTATTTT.

The chain uses TRBV6-5 and TRBJ2-5; 7 bases align to TRBD2. Germline-derived CDR1 and CDR2 are MNHEY and SVGAGI. There are 15 residues in the CDR3. The V segment lost 6 bases and the J segment 5 bases; nucleotides outside the gene matches: 12. The CDR3 DNA follows: TGTGCCAGCAGCAGGACTAGTGGGGCCGGGGAGACCCAGTACTTC. Amino acid sequence: CASSRTSGAGETQYF.

This sequence joins TRBV5-5 and TRBJ1-1, with D unresolved. CDR1 SGHKS and CDR2 YYEKEE come from the germline V gene (reference sequence). CDR3 size: 16 residues. The germline V and J ends were trimmed by 0 bases and 4 bases, with 16 bases remaining between them. DNA of the CDR3: TGTGCCAGCAGCTTGGCTTCGGGAAGGGAACTCACTGAAGCTTTCTTT. It is translated as CASSLASGRELTEAFF.

The chain uses TRBV7-8 and TRBJ2-1, with D tentatively TRBD2 (6 bases). The CDR3 covers 14 residues. The germline gives CDR1 SGHVS, CDR2 FQNEAQ. Trimming took 6 bases from V and 5 from J, leaving 14 bases between them. The CDR3 region is CASRDRDFNNEQFF. For the CDR3, the DNA is TGTGCCAGCAGAGACCGGGACTTCAACAATGAGCAGTTCTTC.

The rearrangement joins TRBV28 to TRBJ1-2; D gene ambiguous. This CDR3 is 13 amino acids long. V gave up 3 bases and J gave up 6 bases, with 11 bases separating them. Germline values: CDR1 MDHEN, CDR2 SYDVKM. The CDR3 here is CASSLRVKDGYTF. CDR3 sequence (DNA): TGTGCCAGCAGTTTGAGGGTAAAGGATGGCTACACCTTC.